Following are 23 T cell receptor beta chains from one sample sequenced in a study of blood T cell repertoires in COVID-19. Using immunoSEQ multiplex PCR, the repertoire was profiled, and TCRdb retains in-frame clones only, with some absent. The table shows hundreds of thousands of clones, with roughly 85% occurring only once. The sequenced sample was PBMCs or T cells enriched from blood (not recorded which). These receptors all stem from a man aged 25-40 years who had recovered from COVID-19.

The chain combines TRBV18 with TRBJ1-3; no firm D call. Trimming pared 2 bases from V and 0 bases from J, leaving 14 bases between. This CDR3 spans 17 amino acids. Germline V CDR1 and CDR2: KGHSH, LQKENI. CDR3 nucleotides: TGTGCCAGCTCACCATATGGCCGGGAGAGCTCTGGAAACACCATATATTTT. It codes for CASSPYGRESSGNTIYF.

The chain carries TRBV5-4 and TRBJ2-1, with TRBD2 matching over 9 bases. V shed 4 bases, J shed 2 bases, and the junction held 7 bases outside the gene matches. CDR1 and CDR2 (germline): SGHNT, YYREEE (reference sequence). CDR3 length equals 16 residues. The CDR3 region has the DNA TGTGCCAGCAGCGCGTCTAGCGGGGTCACCTACAATGAGCAGTTCTTC. It codes for CASSASSGVTYNEQFF.

CDR3 protein: CASSLTRNTEAFF. CDR3 nucleotides: TGTGCCAGCAGCTTAACGAGGAATACTGAAGCTTTCTTT. The chain carries TRBV7-3 and TRBJ1-1, with unresolved D. Deletions cut 0 bases from V and 5 bases from J, with 7 bases between. From germline, CDR1 is SGHTA and CDR2 FQGTGA. The CDR3 is 13 residues long.

The chain combines TRBV6-5 with TRBJ2-3; 12 nucleotides line up with TRBD2. J lost 6 bases, V lost 4 bases, and 8 bases had no gene match. The CDR3 consists of 16 residues. The germline V gene encodes CDR1 MNHEY and CDR2 SVGAGI. CDR3 region: CASSFRLAGAPDTQYF. CDR3 bases: TGTGCCAGCAGTTTTCGACTAGCGGGGGCGCCGGATACGCAGTATTTT.

V is TRBV30 and J is TRBJ1-6; D is undetermined. Germline values: CDR1 GTSNPN, CDR2 SVGIG (reference sequence). Trimming pared 1 base from V and 4 bases from J, leaving 5 bases between. The CDR3 loop spans 13 amino acids. Here the CDR3 DNA reads TGTGCCTGGAGTGCGGGATATAATTCACCCCTCCACTTT. The encoded protein is CAWSAGYNSPLHF.

This clone was recorded a few times. The rearrangement links TRBV5-1 to TRBJ2-3; 8 bases are a match to TRBD2. The germline V gene has CDR1 SGHRS and CDR2 YFSETQ. Losses at the gene ends were 5 bases for V and 1 base for J; bases not matched to a gene: 3. CDR3 length equals 14 residues. CDR3 coding DNA: TGCGCCAGCAGGCTGACTAGCGGCACAGATACGCAGTATTTT. This codes for CASRLTSGTDTQYF.

The V call is TRBV10-3, the J call TRBJ2-1; 11 nucleotides agree with TRBD2. This CDR3 has 16 residues. From germline, CDR1 is ENHRY and CDR2 SYGVKD. Trimming took 6 bases from V and 0 from J; bases not matched to a gene: 4. CDR3 sequence (DNA): TGTGCCATCAGCGGGACTAGCGGCAGCTCCTACAATGAGCAGTTCTTC. Residues: CAISGTSGSSYNEQFF.

CDR3 loop: CASSDMDRVETQYF. The CDR3 coding sequence is TGTGCCAGCAGTGATATGGACAGGGTAGAGACCCAGTACTTC. The chain is built from TRBV6-1 and TRBJ2-5; 8 nucleotides agree with TRBD1. The V and J ends lost 3 bases and 4 bases, in that order; junction bases with no gene match: 4. The CDR3 is made up of 14 amino acids. Germline CDR1 and CDR2: MNHNS and SASEGT.

The chain joins TRBV6-5 to TRBJ1-6, with D possibly TRBD1 on 6 matching bases. The V end was cut by 2 bases, the J end by 5 bases, with 10 bases between. Germline V lookup: CDR1 MNHEY, CDR2 SVGAGI. The CDR3 consists of 15 residues. The CDR3: CASSYMDSHNSPLHF. CDR3 bases: TGTGCCAGCAGTTACATGGACAGCCATAATTCACCCCTCCACTTT.

The rearrangement uses TRBV5-6 and TRBJ2-7, with 8 bases that match TRBD1. With 2 bases clipped from V and 4 bases from J, the junction kept 8 bases outside the gene matches. The germline V gene encodes CDR1 SGHDT and CDR2 YYEEEE. This CDR3 comprises 15 residues. The CDR3 DNA is TGTGCCAGCAGCTTTTCGGTCAGGGGGCGGTACGAGCAGTACTTC. This sequence encodes CASSFSVRGRYEQYF.

The V call is TRBV2, the J call TRBJ2-7; TRBD2 might be the D (7 bases). The CDR3 sequence is 13 residues long. V was clipped by 8 bases and J by 3 bases, with 14 bases between them. CDR1 is SNHLY, CDR2 FYNNEI, per germline. CDR3 DNA: TGTGCCAGCGGGGGGGAGGGACACTACGAGCAGTACTTC. Translation gives CASGGEGHYEQYF.

The rearrangement links TRBV11-2 to TRBJ1-4, with 7 bases lining up with TRBD1. Germline V CDR1 and CDR2: SGHAT, FQNNGV. This CDR3 has 15 amino acids. Unmatched junction bases numbered 6, after V lost 1 base and J lost 7 bases. The CDR3 protein is CASSLGTGVGEKLFF. The DNA for the CDR3 is TGTGCCAGCAGCTTAGGCACAGGGGTTGGTGAAAAACTGTTTTTT.

This sequence joins TRBV6-1 and TRBJ1-6; a weak D match, TRBD1 (6 bases). Looked up from germline, CDR1 is MNHNS and CDR2 is SASEGT. This CDR3 has 14 residues. Between the trimmed V and J ends, which lost 3 bases and 7 bases, there was a span of 10 bases. CDR3 DNA: TGTGCCAGCAGTGACACAGGGCAGAATTCACCCCTCCACTTT. Protein product: CASSDTGQNSPLHF.

The sample holds many counts of this clone. This sequence joins TRBV7-9 and TRBJ1-1; D gene uncertain. The ends were cut back, 7 bases at V and 4 bases at J, with 13 bases in the middle. This CDR3 is 13 amino acids long. Germline CDR1 SEHNR, CDR2 FQNEAQ (reference sequence). As DNA, the CDR3 is TGTGCCAGCACCGAGGGTGGCTTCACTGAAGCTTTCTTT. The encoded protein is CASTEGGFTEAFF.

The chain uses TRBV5-1 and TRBJ1-4; no clear D. The CDR3 extends over 15 amino acids. CDR1 is SGHRS and CDR2 is YFSETQ in the germline V gene. Trimming shortened V by 0 bases and J by 2 bases, and 8 bases separated the two germline ends. The CDR3 DNA sequence: TGCGCCAGCAGCTTGGCTTCGGGGACTAATGAAAAACTGTTTTTT. Its translation: CASSLASGTNEKLFF.

The V and J genes are TRBV18 and TRBJ2-7; 7 bases map to TRBD1. The J segment lost 3 bases and the V segment lost 7 bases, leaving 6 bases of the junction unmatched. Germline-derived CDR1 and CDR2 are KGHSH and LQKENI. There are 13 residues in the CDR3. This chain's CDR3 is CASFRDRLYEQYF. In DNA form, the CDR3 reads TGTGCCAGCTTCCGGGACAGACTCTACGAGCAGTACTTC. The full variable domain, its missing parts supplied by reference TRBV18 and TRBJ2-7, is NAGVMQNPRHLVRRRGQEARLRCSPMKGHSHVYWYRQLPEEGLKFMVYLQKENIIDESGMPKERFSAEFPKEGPSILRIQQVVRGDSAAYFCASFRDRLYEQYFGPGTRLTVT.

In this sample, this clone turned up once. The V and J genes are TRBV6-2 or TRBV6-3 and TRBJ2-3; D is undetermined. V lost 4 bases to trimming and J lost 6 bases, with 8 bases between them. Germline CDR1 reads MNHEY; CDR2 reads SVGEGT. This CDR3 has 12 amino acids. CDR3 residues: CASSFPLDTQYF. The CDR3 DNA reads TGTGCCAGCAGTTTCCCCCTGGATACGCAGTATTTT.

The V and J genes are TRBV9 and TRBJ1-2, with D tentatively TRBD1 (5 bases). The CDR3 is made up of 15 amino acids. Trimming took 0 bases from V and 4 from J, leaving 13 bases between them. Germline-derived CDR1 and CDR2 are SGDLS and YYNGEE. The CDR3 region has the DNA TGTGCCAGCAGCGTAGGAGCGGGGGACTCCTATGGCTACACCTTC. This translates into CASSVGAGDSYGYTF.

The chain employs TRBV7-2 and TRBJ1-2; 9 nucleotides line up with TRBD1. After removal of 5 bases from V and 8 bases from J, the junction contained 9 bases not matched to a gene. CDR3 length: 14 amino acids. Germline V lookup: CDR1 SGHTA, CDR2 FQGNSA. The CDR3 region has the DNA TGTGCCAGCAGCGCCACACAGGGGGCTGGGGGCTACACCTTC. It specifies CASSATQGAGGYTF.

This CDR3 reads CASSPGLAGGPNTGELFF. CDR3 nucleotide sequence: TGCGCCAGCAGCCCGGGACTAGCGGGGGGCCCGAACACCGGGGAGCTGTTTTTT. The V and J genes are TRBV5-1 and TRBJ2-2; 15 bases are a match to TRBD2. V gave up 4 bases and J gave up 0 bases; unmatched junction bases: 4. CDR3 length equals 18 residues. The V gene's germline CDR1 is SGHRS and CDR2 YFSETQ.

This clone was observed a few times. The V and J genes are TRBV2 and TRBJ2-3; TRBD2 is a possible D gene (5 bases). Per the germline V gene, CDR1 is SNHLY and CDR2 is FYNNEI. V dropped 6 bases and J dropped 1 base, with 8 bases sitting between them. This CDR3 contains 13 residues. The CDR3 sequence: CASRFGGTDTQYF. CDR3 in DNA: TGTGCCAGCAGATTCGGGGGCACAGATACGCAGTATTTT.

This clone was observed a few times. The chain is built from TRBV4-2 and TRBJ2-1; D unresolved. Trimming took 1 base from V and 7 from J, leaving 11 bases between them. The CDR3 has 14 residues. Germline lookup yields CDR1 LGHNA and CDR2 YNFKEQ. CDR3 residues: CASSQGLVTNEQFF. As DNA, the CDR3 is TGTGCCAGCAGCCAAGGTTTAGTTACGAATGAGCAGTTCTTC.

This sequence joins TRBV14 and TRBJ2-7; D is perhaps TRBD2 (6 bases). Trimming took off 4 bases at V and 3 bases at J, with 16 bases between the two ends. This CDR3 spans 15 amino acids. Per germline, CDR1 SGHDN and CDR2 FVKESK. The CDR3 protein is CASSPLGSRYYEQYF. The CDR3 coding sequence is TGTGCCAGCAGCCCCCTCGGGAGCCGGTACTACGAGCAGTACTTC.